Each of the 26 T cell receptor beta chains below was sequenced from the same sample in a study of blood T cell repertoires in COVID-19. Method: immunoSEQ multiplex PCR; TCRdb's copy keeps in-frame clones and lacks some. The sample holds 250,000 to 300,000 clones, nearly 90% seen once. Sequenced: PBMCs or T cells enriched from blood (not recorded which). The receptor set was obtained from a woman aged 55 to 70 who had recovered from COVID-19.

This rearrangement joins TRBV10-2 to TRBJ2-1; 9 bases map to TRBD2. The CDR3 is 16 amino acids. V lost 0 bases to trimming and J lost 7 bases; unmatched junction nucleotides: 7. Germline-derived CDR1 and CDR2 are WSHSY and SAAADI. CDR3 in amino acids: CASSESGRGGRNEQFF. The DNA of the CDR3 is TGCGCCAGCAGTGAGTCGGGGCGGGGGGGCCGGAATGAGCAGTTCTTC.

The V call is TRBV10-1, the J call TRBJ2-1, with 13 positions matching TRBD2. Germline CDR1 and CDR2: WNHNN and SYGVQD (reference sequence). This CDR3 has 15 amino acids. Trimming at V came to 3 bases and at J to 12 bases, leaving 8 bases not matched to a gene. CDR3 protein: CASSDGLAGARGQFF. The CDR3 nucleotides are TGCGCCAGCAGTGACGGACTAGCGGGGGCACGTGGGCAGTTCTTC.

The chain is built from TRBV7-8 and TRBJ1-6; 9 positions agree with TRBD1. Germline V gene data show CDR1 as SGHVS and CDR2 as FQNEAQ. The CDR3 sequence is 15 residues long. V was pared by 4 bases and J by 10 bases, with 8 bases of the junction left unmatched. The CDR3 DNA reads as TGTGCCAGCAGCTCGGCCGGGACAGGGAACTCACCCCTCCACTTT. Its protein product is CASSSAGTGNSPLHF.

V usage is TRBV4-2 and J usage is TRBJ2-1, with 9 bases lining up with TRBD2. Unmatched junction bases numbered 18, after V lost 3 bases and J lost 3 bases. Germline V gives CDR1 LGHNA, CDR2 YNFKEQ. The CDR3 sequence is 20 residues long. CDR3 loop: CASSHWAGLARAAGYNEQFF. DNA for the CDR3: TGTGCCAGCAGCCATTGGGCGGGACTAGCCCGGGCGGCTGGCTACAATGAGCAGTTCTTC.

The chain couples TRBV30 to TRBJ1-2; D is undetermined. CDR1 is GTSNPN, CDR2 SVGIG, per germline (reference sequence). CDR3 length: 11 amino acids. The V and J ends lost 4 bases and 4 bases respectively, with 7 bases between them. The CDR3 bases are TGTGCCTGGAATTCAGTCTATGGCTACACCTTC. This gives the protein CAWNSVYGYTF.

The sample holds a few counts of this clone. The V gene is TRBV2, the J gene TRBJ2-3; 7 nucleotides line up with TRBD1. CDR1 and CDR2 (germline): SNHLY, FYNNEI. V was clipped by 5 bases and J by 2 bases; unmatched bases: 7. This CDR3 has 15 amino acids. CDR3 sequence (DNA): TGTGCCAGCAGTTCACGCAGGGGGATCACAGATACGCAGTATTTT. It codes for CASSSRRGITDTQYF.

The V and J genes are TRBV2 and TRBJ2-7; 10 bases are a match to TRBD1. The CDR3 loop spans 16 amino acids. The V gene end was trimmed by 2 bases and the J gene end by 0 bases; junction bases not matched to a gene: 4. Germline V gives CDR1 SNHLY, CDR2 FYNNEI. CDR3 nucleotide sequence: TGTGCCAGCAGTGAACTGGGACAGGGGAACTCCTACGAGCAGTACTTC. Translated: CASSELGQGNSYEQYF.

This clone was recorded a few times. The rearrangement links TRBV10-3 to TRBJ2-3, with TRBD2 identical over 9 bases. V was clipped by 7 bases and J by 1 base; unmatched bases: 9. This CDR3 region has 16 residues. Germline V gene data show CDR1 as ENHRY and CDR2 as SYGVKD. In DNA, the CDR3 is TGTGCCATCACCTCTAGCGGGACCGGAGGCACAGATACGCAGTATTTT. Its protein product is CAITSSGTGGTDTQYF.

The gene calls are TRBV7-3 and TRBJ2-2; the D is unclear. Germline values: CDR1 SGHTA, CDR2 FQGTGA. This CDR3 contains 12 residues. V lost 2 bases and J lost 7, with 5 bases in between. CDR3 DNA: TGTGCCAGCAGCTTAGAGATCGGGGAGCTGTTTTTT. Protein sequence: CASSLEIGELFF.

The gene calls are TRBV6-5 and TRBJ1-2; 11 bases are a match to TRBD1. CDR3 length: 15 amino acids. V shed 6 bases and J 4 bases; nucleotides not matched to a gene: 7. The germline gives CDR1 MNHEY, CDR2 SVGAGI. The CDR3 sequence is CASRLGTGGIYGYTF. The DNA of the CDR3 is TGTGCCAGCAGACTCGGGACAGGGGGGATCTATGGCTACACCTTC.

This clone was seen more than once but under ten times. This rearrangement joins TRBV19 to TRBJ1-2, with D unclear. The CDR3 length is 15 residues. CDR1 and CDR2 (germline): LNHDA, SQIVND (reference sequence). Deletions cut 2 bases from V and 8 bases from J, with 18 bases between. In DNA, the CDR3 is TGTGCCAGTAGTATAAGTTTTAATGCGGGTAAAGGCTACACCTTC. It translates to CASSISFNAGKGYTF. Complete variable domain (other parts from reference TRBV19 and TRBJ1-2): DGGITQSPKYLFRKEGQNVTLSCEQNLNHDAMYWYRQDPGQGLRLIYYSQIVNDFQKGDIAEGYSVSREKKESFPLTVTSAQKNPTAFYLCASSISFNAGKGYTFGSGTRLTVV.

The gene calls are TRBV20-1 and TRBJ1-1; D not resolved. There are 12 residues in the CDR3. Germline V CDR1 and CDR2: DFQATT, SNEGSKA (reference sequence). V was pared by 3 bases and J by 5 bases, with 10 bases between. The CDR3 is CSASEGRTEAFF. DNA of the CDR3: TGCAGTGCTAGTGAAGGGAGAACTGAAGCTTTCTTT.

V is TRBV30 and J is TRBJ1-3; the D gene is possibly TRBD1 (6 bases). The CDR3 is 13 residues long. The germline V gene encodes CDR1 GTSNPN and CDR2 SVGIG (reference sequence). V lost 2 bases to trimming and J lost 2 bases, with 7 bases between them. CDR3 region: CAWSQGTGNTIYF. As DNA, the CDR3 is TGTGCCTGGAGTCAGGGGACTGGAAACACCATATATTTT.

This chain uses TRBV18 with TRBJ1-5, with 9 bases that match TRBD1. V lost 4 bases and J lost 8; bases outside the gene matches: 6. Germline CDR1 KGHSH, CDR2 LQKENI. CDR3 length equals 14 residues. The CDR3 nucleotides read TGTGCCAGCTCACGGGGACAGGGCCCCAAGCCCCAGCATTTT. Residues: CASSRGQGPKPQHF.

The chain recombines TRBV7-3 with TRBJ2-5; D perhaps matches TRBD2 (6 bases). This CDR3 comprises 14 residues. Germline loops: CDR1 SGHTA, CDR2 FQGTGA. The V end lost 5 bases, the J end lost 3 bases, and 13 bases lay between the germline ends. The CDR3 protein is CASSPGLIKETQYF. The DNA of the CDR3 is TGTGCCAGCAGCCCGGGACTGATTAAAGAGACCCAGTACTTC.

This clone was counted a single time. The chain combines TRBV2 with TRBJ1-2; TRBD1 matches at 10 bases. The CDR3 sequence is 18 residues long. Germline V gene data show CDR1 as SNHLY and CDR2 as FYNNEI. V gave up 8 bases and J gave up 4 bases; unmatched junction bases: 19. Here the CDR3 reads CASHTFSGQGPYSYGYTF. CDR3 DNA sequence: TGTGCCAGCCACACATTTTCGGGACAGGGGCCCTACAGCTATGGCTACACCTTC.

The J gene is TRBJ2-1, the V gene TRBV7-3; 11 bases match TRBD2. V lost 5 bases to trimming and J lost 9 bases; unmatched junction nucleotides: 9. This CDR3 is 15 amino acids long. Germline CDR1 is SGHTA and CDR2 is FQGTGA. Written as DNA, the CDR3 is TGTGCCAGCAGCCCCATAGCGGGAGGGCCGGGTGAGCAGTTCTTC. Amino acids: CASSPIAGGPGEQFF. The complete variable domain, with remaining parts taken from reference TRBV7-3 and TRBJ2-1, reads GAGVSQTPSNKVTEKGKYVELRCDPISGHTALYWYRQSLGQGPEFLIYFQGTGAADDSGLPNDRFFAVRPEGSVSTLKIQRTERGDSAVYLCASSPIAGGPGEQFFGPGTRLTVL.

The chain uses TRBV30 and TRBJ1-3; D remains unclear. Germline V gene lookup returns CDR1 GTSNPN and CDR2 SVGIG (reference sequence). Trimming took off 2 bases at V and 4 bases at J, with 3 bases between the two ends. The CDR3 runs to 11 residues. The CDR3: CAWSLGNTIYF. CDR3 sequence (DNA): TGTGCCTGGAGTTTAGGAAACACCATATATTTT. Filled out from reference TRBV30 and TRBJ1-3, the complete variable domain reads SQTIHQWPATLVQPVGSPLSLECTVEGTSNPNLYWYRQAAGRGLQLLFYSVGIGQISSEVPQNLSASRPQDRQFILSSKKLLLSDSGFYLCAWSLGNTIYFGEGSWLTVV.

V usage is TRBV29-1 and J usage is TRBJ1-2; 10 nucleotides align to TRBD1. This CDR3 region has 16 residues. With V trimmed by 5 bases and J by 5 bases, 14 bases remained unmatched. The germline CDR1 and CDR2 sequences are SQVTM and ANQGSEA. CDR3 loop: CSVFTGTGVPGYGYTF. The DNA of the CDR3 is TGCAGCGTTTTTACCGGGACAGGGGTGCCAGGGTATGGCTACACCTTC.

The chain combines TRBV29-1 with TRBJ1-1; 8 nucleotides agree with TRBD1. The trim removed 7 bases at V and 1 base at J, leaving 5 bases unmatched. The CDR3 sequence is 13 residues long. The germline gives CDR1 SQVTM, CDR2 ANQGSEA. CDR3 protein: CSADRGTNTEAFF. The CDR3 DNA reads TGCAGCGCCGACAGGGGAACGAACACTGAAGCTTTCTTT.

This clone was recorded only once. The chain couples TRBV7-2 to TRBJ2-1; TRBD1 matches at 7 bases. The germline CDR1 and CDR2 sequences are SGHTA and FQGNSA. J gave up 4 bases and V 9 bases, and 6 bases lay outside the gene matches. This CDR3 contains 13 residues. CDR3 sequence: CASRQGPYNEQFF. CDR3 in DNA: TGTGCCAGTCGACAGGGCCCTTACAATGAGCAGTTCTTC.

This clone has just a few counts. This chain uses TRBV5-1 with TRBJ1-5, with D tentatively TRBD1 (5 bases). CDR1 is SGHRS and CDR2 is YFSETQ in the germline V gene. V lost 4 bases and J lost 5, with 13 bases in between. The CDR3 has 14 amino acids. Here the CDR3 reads CASSPGETDQPQHF. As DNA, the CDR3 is TGCGCCAGCAGCCCGGGGGAGACCGATCAGCCCCAGCATTTT. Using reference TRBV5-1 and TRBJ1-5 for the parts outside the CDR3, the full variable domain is KAGVTQTPRYLIKTRGQQVTLSCSPISGHRSVSWYQQTPGQGLQFLFEYFSETQRNKGNFPGRFSGRQFSNSRSEMNVSTLELGDSALYLCASSPGETDQPQHFGDGTRLSIL.

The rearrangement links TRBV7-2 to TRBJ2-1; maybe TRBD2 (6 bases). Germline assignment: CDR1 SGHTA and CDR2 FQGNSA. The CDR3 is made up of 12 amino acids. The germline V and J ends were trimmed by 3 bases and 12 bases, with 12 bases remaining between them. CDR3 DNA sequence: TGTGCCAGCAGCTTCCAGCGGGTCGGGCAGTTCTTC. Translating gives CASSFQRVGQFF.

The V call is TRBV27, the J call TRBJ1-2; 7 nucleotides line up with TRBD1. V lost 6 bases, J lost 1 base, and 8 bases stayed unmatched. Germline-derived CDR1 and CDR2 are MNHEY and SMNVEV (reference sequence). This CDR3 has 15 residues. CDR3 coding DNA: TGTGCCAGCAGGTCACTCGGGACAGATAACTATGGCTACACCTTC. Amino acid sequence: CASRSLGTDNYGYTF.

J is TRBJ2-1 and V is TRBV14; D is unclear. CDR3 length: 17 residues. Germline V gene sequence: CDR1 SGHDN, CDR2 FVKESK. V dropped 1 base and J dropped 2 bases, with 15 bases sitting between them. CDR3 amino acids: CASSQGVLAATYNEQFF. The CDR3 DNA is TGTGCCAGCAGCCAAGGGGTCTTGGCGGCCACCTACAATGAGCAGTTCTTC. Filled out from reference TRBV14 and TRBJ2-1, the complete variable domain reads EAGVTQFPSHSVIEKGQTVTLRCDPISGHDNLYWYRRVMGKEIKFLLHFVKESKQDESGMPNNRFLAERTGGTYSTLKVQPAELEDSGVYFCASSQGVLAATYNEQFFGPGTRLTVL.

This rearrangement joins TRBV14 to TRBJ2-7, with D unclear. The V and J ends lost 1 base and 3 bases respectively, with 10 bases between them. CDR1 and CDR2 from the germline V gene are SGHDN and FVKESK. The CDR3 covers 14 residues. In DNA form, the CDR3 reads TGTGCCAGCAGCCAAGGCGGTCTGGGCTACGAGCAGTACTTC. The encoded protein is CASSQGGLGYEQYF.